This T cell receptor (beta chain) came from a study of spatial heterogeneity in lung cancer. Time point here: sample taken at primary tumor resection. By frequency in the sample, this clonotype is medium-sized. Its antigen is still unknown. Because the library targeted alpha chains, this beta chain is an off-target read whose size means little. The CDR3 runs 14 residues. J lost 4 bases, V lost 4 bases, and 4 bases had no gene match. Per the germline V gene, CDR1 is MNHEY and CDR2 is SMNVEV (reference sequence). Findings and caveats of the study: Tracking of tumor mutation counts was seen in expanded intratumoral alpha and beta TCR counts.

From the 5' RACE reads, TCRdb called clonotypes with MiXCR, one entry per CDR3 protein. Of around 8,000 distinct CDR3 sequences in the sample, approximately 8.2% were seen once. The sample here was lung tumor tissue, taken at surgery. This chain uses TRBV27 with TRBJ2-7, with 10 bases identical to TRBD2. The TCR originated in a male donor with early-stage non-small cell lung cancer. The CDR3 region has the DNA TGTGCCAGCAGTTCTAGCGGGAGCTTATACGAGCAGTACTTC. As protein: CASSSSGSLYEQYF.